This T cell receptor (beta chain) was captured by sequencing in a study of blood T cell repertoires in COVID-19. Generated by immunoSEQ multiplex PCR, the TCRdb table keeps only in-frame clones and is missing some. The sample holds some 78,000 clones; approximately 86% are singletons and the top ten take around 5.3%. Germline V gene lookup returns CDR1 SGHDT and CDR2 YYEEEE. The CDR3 is 16 residues long. With 4 bases clipped from V and 1 base from J, the junction kept 6 bases outside the gene matches. This TCR came from a man aged 50 to 60 with active or convalescent COVID-19. The specimen sequenced was peripheral blood. The chain recombines TRBV5-6 with TRBJ2-3; 10 nucleotides line up with TRBD2. The CDR3 sequence is CASSIRGTSGTDTQYF. For the CDR3, the DNA is TGTGCCAGCAGCATAAGGGGGACTAGCGGCACAGATACGCAGTATTTT.